One and the same sample provided the 23 T cell receptor beta chains below, sequenced in a study of cytomegalovirus exposure and HLA in healthy donors. Primers included in the PCR were 60 Vbeta and 13 Jbeta primers. The data were produced by immunoSEQ multiplex PCR, yet TCRdb's version contains in-frame clones alone and is incomplete. The table has roughly 100,000 clones, over 75% seen once. Specimen: PBMCs. The source is a woman aged 40 to 50 in good health and CMV-seropositive.

The V call is TRBV5-1, the J call TRBJ2-3; 10 bases are a match to TRBD2. V was clipped by 5 bases and J by 0 bases; unmatched bases: 3. The V gene's germline CDR1 is SGHRS and CDR2 YFSETQ. The CDR3 totals 15 residues. CDR3 loop: CASSLAGGSTDTQYF. The CDR3 nucleotides read TGCGCCAGCAGTTTAGCGGGGGGCAGCACAGATACGCAGTATTTT.

The gene calls are TRBV4-3 and TRBJ1-6, with 8 positions matching TRBD1. The V gene's germline CDR1 is LGHNA and CDR2 YSLEER. The ends lost 9 bases at V and 6 bases at J; junction bases unmatched: 13. The CDR3 consists of 16 residues. As DNA, the CDR3 is TGCGCCAGTCGGCGGGACAGGTCAACGTTTAATTCACCCCTCCACTTT. Translation: CASRRDRSTFNSPLHF.

This clone was seen a few times. The chain has TRBV6-1 and TRBJ1-5, with TRBD1 matching 8 bases. V shed 5 bases and J 1 base; nucleotides not matched to a gene: 4. The V gene's germline CDR1 is MNHNS and CDR2 SASEGT. There are 15 residues in the CDR3. In DNA, the CDR3 is TGTGCCAGCAGTCAACGGGACAGGAGCAATCAGCCCCAGCATTTT. This sequence encodes CASSQRDRSNQPQHF.

The chain couples TRBV7-9 to TRBJ2-7; 7 bases are shared with TRBD1. The germline V gene has CDR1 SEHNR and CDR2 FQNEAQ (reference sequence). V gave up 0 bases and J gave up 5 bases; unmatched junction bases: 7. The CDR3 is 15 residues long. CDR3: CASSLAQGDYNEQYF. CDR3 bases: TGTGCCAGCAGCTTAGCCCAGGGGGATTATAACGAGCAGTACTTC.

The chain is built from TRBV14 and TRBJ2-3, with 7 bases fitting TRBD2. J lost 4 bases, V lost 4 bases, and 11 bases had no gene match. CDR1 is SGHDN, CDR2 FVKESK, per germline. The CDR3 sequence is 16 residues long. CDR3 protein: CASSRTPAGVSDTQYF. DNA for the CDR3: TGTGCCAGCAGCCGGACTCCGGCGGGAGTGTCAGATACGCAGTATTTT.

The J gene is TRBJ2-7, the V gene TRBV5-1, with 8 positions matching TRBD1. Germline CDR1 and CDR2: SGHRS and YFSETQ. The ends lost 0 bases at V and 7 bases at J; junction bases unmatched: 12. The CDR3 is made up of 16 amino acids. The CDR3 here is CASSLAKRGQDSEQYF. The DNA of the CDR3 is TGCGCCAGCAGCTTGGCCAAGAGGGGACAGGATTCGGAGCAGTACTTC.

The sample holds a few counts of this clone. The V call is TRBV6-1, the J call TRBJ2-7, with D tentatively TRBD1 (5 bases). The germline V gene has CDR1 MNHNS and CDR2 SASEGT. The ends were cut back, 7 bases at V and 0 bases at J, with 16 bases in the middle. The CDR3 extends over 15 amino acids. For the CDR3, the DNA is TGTGCCAGCACGCCCTTACACAGGAACTCCTACGAGCAGTACTTC. The encoded protein is CASTPLHRNSYEQYF.

The chain carries TRBV6-6 and TRBJ1-1; unclear D gene. The CDR3 extends over 13 amino acids. The V and J ends lost 7 bases and 3 bases respectively, with 12 bases between them. Looked up from germline, CDR1 is MNHNY and CDR2 is SVGAGI (reference sequence). The CDR3 is CASTSVRDTEAFF. DNA for the CDR3: TGTGCCAGCACCTCCGTTCGGGACACTGAAGCTTTCTTT.

V is TRBV6-5 and J is TRBJ2-1; D is possibly TRBD2 (6 bases). The V end was cut by 2 bases, the J end by 0 bases, with 8 bases between. There are 15 residues in the CDR3. CDR1 MNHEY and CDR2 SVGAGI come from the germline V gene. CDR3 residues: CASSYDGSSYNEQFF. CDR3 sequence (DNA): TGTGCCAGCAGTTACGACGGGAGCTCCTACAATGAGCAGTTCTTC.

The V gene is TRBV19, the J gene TRBJ2-3; 11 bases fit TRBD2. This CDR3 comprises 17 residues. In germline, CDR1 is LNHDA, CDR2 SQIVND (reference sequence). V shed 1 base and J 9 bases; nucleotides not matched to a gene: 12. CDR3 sequence (DNA): TGTGCCAGTAGTATAGGGCCGACTAGCGGGGAAGGAGGGACGCAGTATTTT. Translated: CASSIGPTSGEGGTQYF. Full variable domain (missing parts from reference TRBV19 and TRBJ2-3): DGGITQSPKYLFRKEGQNVTLSCEQNLNHDAMYWYRQDPGQGLRLIYYSQIVNDFQKGDIAEGYSVSREKKESFPLTVTSAQKNPTAFYLCASSIGPTSGEGGTQYFGPGTRLTVL.

This chain uses TRBV5-1 with TRBJ2-3; TRBD1 matches 8 bases. CDR1 is SGHRS, CDR2 YFSETQ, per germline. V shed 4 bases, J shed 4 bases, and the junction held 5 bases outside the gene matches. This CDR3 comprises 14 residues. The CDR3 DNA reads TGCGCCAGCAGCCGGACAGGGCCCCCAGATACGCAGTATTTT. Its translation: CASSRTGPPDTQYF. The whole variable domain, filled in from reference TRBV5-1 and TRBJ2-3, reads KAGVTQTPRYLIKTRGQQVTLSCSPISGHRSVSWYQQTPGQGLQFLFEYFSETQRNKGNFPGRFSGRQFSNSRSEMNVSTLELGDSALYLCASSRTGPPDTQYFGPGTRLTVL.

The genes are TRBV4-3 and TRBJ2-5; TRBD2 might be the D (6 bases). Germline-derived CDR1 and CDR2 are LGHNA and YSLEER. V was cut by 0 bases and J by 5 bases, with 25 bases left in between. The CDR3 extends over 19 amino acids. CDR3 coding DNA: TGCGCCAGCAGCCAAGATTGGCCCCCGGACTACCGACTCCGGGAGACCCAGTACTTC. Protein: CASSQDWPPDYRLRETQYF.

About this clone: Distinct nucleotide sequences in the sample also encode this CDR3. The chain employs TRBV28 and TRBJ2-7, with TRBD1 matching 9 bases. V trimming: 4 bases; J trimming: 3 bases; junction bases outside the gene matches: 4. There are 14 residues in the CDR3. CDR1 MDHEN and CDR2 SYDVKM come from the germline V gene. CDR3 DNA sequence: TGTGCCAGCAGTTCGCCGGGACAGGGCTACGAGCAGTACTTC. As protein: CASSSPGQGYEQYF.

The chain carries TRBV19 and TRBJ1-2; possible D gene TRBD1, 6 bases. Trimming removed 1 base from V and 4 bases from J, with 7 bases in between. The CDR3 is 13 amino acids. Germline CDR1 LNHDA, CDR2 SQIVND (reference sequence). The CDR3 reads CASSIVGGYGYTF. In DNA, the CDR3 is TGTGCCAGTAGTATAGTAGGGGGCTATGGCTACACCTTC.

The V and J genes are TRBV7-3 and TRBJ2-5; D is unresolved. The CDR3 spans 13 residues. CDR1 and CDR2 from the germline V gene are SGHTA and FQGTGA. V was pared by 3 bases and J by 2 bases, with 7 bases between. Here the CDR3 DNA reads TGTGCCAGCAGCTTGAGATTTCAAGAGACCCAGTACTTC. Protein sequence: CASSLRFQETQYF.

The V and J genes are TRBV28 and TRBJ1-2; D ambiguous. From germline, CDR1 is MDHEN and CDR2 SYDVKM. Trimming shortened V by 5 bases and J by 8 bases, and 21 bases separated the two germline ends. This CDR3 spans 15 amino acids. The CDR3 region is CASSAGWQATRGYTF. DNA for the CDR3: TGTGCCAGCAGTGCTGGGTGGCAGGCCACTAGAGGCTACACCTTC.

This clone was observed a handful of times. The chain is built from TRBV29-1 and TRBJ1-1; 7 bases agree with TRBD1. The CDR3 totals 14 residues. The ends lost 7 bases at V and 1 base at J; junction bases unmatched: 9. Germline values: CDR1 SQVTM, CDR2 ANQGSEA. The CDR3 nucleotides read TGCAGCGCCTCCAGACAGGGAAGGAACACTGAAGCTTTCTTT. Translated, it gives CSASRQGRNTEAFF. The entire variable domain, with the rest obtained from reference TRBV29-1 and TRBJ1-1, is as follows: SAVISQKPSRDICQRGTSLTIQCQVDSQVTMMFWYRQQPGQSLTLIATANQGSEATYESGFVIDKFPISRPNLTFSTLTVSNMSPEDSSIYLCSASRQGRNTEAFFGQGTRLTVV.

V is TRBV7-3 and J is TRBJ1-2; D is undetermined. Per germline, CDR1 SGHTA and CDR2 FQGTGA. The CDR3 has 15 residues. Trimming left V 1 base short and J 2 bases short, with 11 bases between. The CDR3 reads CASSLSPGGNYGYTF. The CDR3 bases are TGTGCCAGCAGCTTAAGTCCGGGAGGAAACTATGGCTACACCTTC.

V is TRBV5-1 and J is TRBJ2-7, with TRBD2 as a possible D gene (5 bases). V was shortened by 0 bases and J by 7 bases, with 14 bases between the two germline ends. Per germline, CDR1 SGHRS and CDR2 YFSETQ. The CDR3 consists of 14 residues. CDR3 DNA sequence: TGCGCCAGCAGCTTGGCCAGGCTCTCGGGAGAGCAGTACTTC. This gives the protein CASSLARLSGEQYF.

This clone was recorded a few times. This chain connects TRBV11-2 to TRBJ2-7, with a weak D call TRBD1 (5 bases). This CDR3 is 14 amino acids long. Germline CDR1 and CDR2: SGHAT and FQNNGV. Trimming took 0 bases from V and 4 from J, leaving 10 bases between them. The CDR3 reads CASSLDPRGYEQYF. The DNA for the CDR3 is TGTGCCAGCAGCTTAGATCCTAGGGGTTACGAGCAGTACTTC.

The chain recombines TRBV19 with TRBJ2-5, with 9 bases fitting TRBD1. The end of the DNA fits TRBJ2-7 better, so the J call may be wrong. The CDR3 has 16 residues. Germline CDR1 is LNHDA and CDR2 is SQIVND (reference sequence). Here the CDR3 DNA reads TGTGCCAGTAGTATAGACCTACAGGGGGCAACGTACGAGCAGTACTTC. Translation: CASSIDLQGATYEQYF.

The gene calls are TRBV7-9 and TRBJ2-7; D is possibly TRBD1 (6 bases). The V end was cut by 5 bases, the J end by 0 bases, with 11 bases between. This CDR3 contains 14 residues. Germline CDR1 and CDR2: SEHNR and FQNEAQ (reference sequence). CDR3 loop: CASSQDSSSYEQYF. CDR3 DNA sequence: TGTGCCAGCAGCCAGGACAGTAGCTCCTACGAGCAGTACTTC. Full variable domain (rest looked up from reference TRBV7-9 and TRBJ2-7): DTGVSQNPRHKITKRGQNVTFRCDPISEHNRLYWYRQTLGQGPEFLTYFQNEAQLEKSRLLSDRFSAERPKGSFSTLEIQRTEQGDSAMYLCASSQDSSSYEQYFGPGTRLTVT.

The chain recombines TRBV2 with TRBJ1-4; 11 bases are shared with TRBD1. The CDR3 is made up of 15 amino acids. The germline V gene has CDR1 SNHLY and CDR2 FYNNEI. Trimming removed 6 bases from V and 6 bases from J; junction bases left unmatched: 6. CDR3 in DNA: TGTGCCAGCAGGGACAGGGGGCAGGGGGATGAAAAACTGTTTTTT. Residues: CASRDRGQGDEKLFF.